The 12 T cell receptor beta chains listed next were all sequenced from one sample in a study of metastatic and nonmetastatic thyroid tumors. Nobody among the patients had been given any treatment before thyroid surgery. TCRdb re-clonotyped the PCR reads through MiXCR. The sample has roughly 30,000 clones; roughly 18% are singletons. The sequenced material came from blood. Every receptor here comes from a female donor with papillary thyroid cancer or a benign thyroid nodule (not recorded which). Some clones in this sample may be carry-over from other donors' samples.

This clone was recorded at least ten times. The chain links TRBV20-1 to TRBJ1-2; a weak D match, TRBD1 (5 bases). CDR3 length: 15 residues. Trimming shortened V by 1 base and J by 4 bases, and 16 bases separated the two germline ends. In germline, CDR1 is DFQATT, CDR2 SNEGSKA (reference sequence). For the CDR3, the DNA is TGCAGTGCTAGAGGGGGCCCTGGGGGGACCTATGGCTACACCTTC. Its protein product is CSARGGPGGTYGYTF.

This clone was seen a few times. At one of its ends the junction is not consistent with the germline gene, which may arise from a read error. Distinct nucleotide sequences in the sample also encode this CDR3. The chain combines TRBV10-1 with TRBJ2-7; 7 bases line up with TRBD2. Germline-derived CDR1 and CDR2 are WNHNN and SYGVQD (reference sequence). This CDR3 has 15 residues. Written as DNA, the CDR3 is TGCGCCAGCTCCGCAGGTTTGGCGGGAGTCTACGAGCAATACTTC. Its protein product is CASSAGLAGVYEQYF.

Regarding this clone: At one end the junction does not follow the germline gene, possibly because of a read error. The chain has TRBV5-1 and TRBJ2-7, with unresolved D. The CDR3 is 16 amino acids. Germline assignment: CDR1 SGHRS and CDR2 YFSETQ. The CDR3 DNA reads TGCGCCAGCATCTTGGTGGTCGGTACGAGTACCTACGAGCATTACTTC. This sequence encodes CASILVVGTSTYEHYF.

By share of the sample, this clone is medium-sized. This chain joins TRBV28 and TRBJ1-6, with D tentatively TRBD1 (5 bases). This CDR3 comprises 13 residues. With 11 bases removed from V and 10 bases from J, the gap between germline ends came to 18 bases. CDR1 is MDHEN and CDR2 is SYDVKM in the germline V gene. The CDR3 reads CAGSPRAESPLHF. The CDR3, as DNA: TGTGCCGGAAGTCCCAGGGCTGAGTCACCCCTCCACTTT.

Ten or more counts support this clone. V is TRBV19 and J is TRBJ1-1; D not resolved. V was pared by 3 bases and J by 0 bases, with 14 bases between. Germline CDR1 is LNHDA and CDR2 is SQIVND (reference sequence). The CDR3 length is 16 residues. DNA of the CDR3: TGTGCCAGTAGTATCTTAGTAGGTGAATTGAACACTGAAGCTTTCTTT. This sequence encodes CASSILVGELNTEAFF.

This clone was counted many times. The gene calls are TRBV13 and TRBJ2-2, with TRBD2 matching 10 bases. V lost 5 bases, J lost 6 bases, and 9 bases stayed unmatched. The CDR3 totals 16 residues. The germline V gene encodes CDR1 PRHDT and CDR2 FYEKMQ (reference sequence). CDR3: CASSDRLAGVPGELFF. The CDR3 DNA sequence: TGTGCCAGCAGCGACCGCCTAGCGGGGGTTCCCGGGGAGCTGTTTTTT.

This clone was counted ten times or more. This chain links TRBV30 with TRBJ2-2; D might be TRBD1 (6 bases). The V and J ends lost 2 bases and 8 bases respectively, with 15 bases between them. Germline V CDR1 and CDR2: GTSNPN, SVGIG (reference sequence). The CDR3 covers 14 residues. CDR3: CAWSSGALGGELFF. For the CDR3, the DNA is TGTGCCTGGAGTTCAGGGGCCCTTGGGGGGGAGCTGTTTTTT.

The DNA for the CDR3 is TGTGCCAGCTCCCAACAGCGAGATTCACCCCTCCACTTT. Protein product: CASSQQRDSPLHF. The V gene is TRBV18, the J gene TRBJ1-6; D uncertain. This CDR3 is 13 amino acids long. Germline CDR1 is KGHSH and CDR2 is LQKENI. V shed 6 bases and J shed 8 bases, with 11 bases lying between them. Using reference TRBV18 and TRBJ1-6 for the parts outside the CDR3, the full variable domain is NAGVMQNPRHLVRRRGQEARLRCSPMKGHSHVYWYRQLPEEGLKFMVYLQKENIIDESGMPKERFSAEFPKEGPSILRIQQVVRGDSAAYFCASSQQRDSPLHFGNGTRLTVT.

The V call is TRBV5-1, the J call TRBJ1-1; a weak D match, TRBD1 (6 bases). The germline V gene encodes CDR1 SGHRS and CDR2 YFSETQ. V gave up 3 bases and J gave up 9 bases, with 15 bases separating them. This CDR3 has 13 amino acids. The DNA of the CDR3 is TGCGCCAGCAGCTATGAACAGGGACGGAAAGCTTTCTTT. The encoded protein is CASSYEQGRKAFF.

This clone was seen at least ten times. This chain joins TRBV28 and TRBJ2-1; 11 nucleotides line up with TRBD2. CDR3 length: 20 amino acids. J gave up 3 bases and V 1 base, and 14 bases lay outside the gene matches. Germline V gene sequence: CDR1 MDHEN, CDR2 SYDVKM. In DNA, the CDR3 is TGTGCCAGCAGTTTATCTTACAGGGGCGATCTAGCGGGGGGCTACAATGAGCAGTTCTTC. The encoded protein is CASSLSYRGDLAGGYNEQFF. Complete variable domain (other parts from reference TRBV28 and TRBJ2-1): DVKVTQSSRYLVKRTGEKVFLECVQDMDHENMFWYRQDPGLGLRLIYFSYDVKMKEKGDIPEGYSVSREKKERFSLILESASTNQTSMYLCASSLSYRGDLAGGYNEQFFGPGTRLTVL.

The chain has TRBV11-2 and TRBJ2-7, with D uncertain. The CDR3 consists of 15 residues. Trimming cost V 5 bases and J 1 base, with 15 bases left between them. Germline V CDR1 and CDR2: SGHAT, FQNNGV. CDR3 nucleotides: TGTGCCAGCAGCCTCCGGGCAGGTGATTCCTACGAGCAGTACTTC. This encodes CASSLRAGDSYEQYF.

This clone has ten or more counts. V and J are TRBV7-3 and TRBJ2-3; D unclear. Germline V gene sequence: CDR1 SGHTA, CDR2 FQGTGA. Deletions cut 5 bases from V and 3 bases from J, with 6 bases between. This CDR3 comprises 12 residues. The CDR3 region is CASSQDTDTQYF. As DNA, the CDR3 is TGTGCCAGCAGCCAAGATACAGATACGCAGTATTTT.